This T cell receptor (beta chain) is from a study of blood T cell repertoires in COVID-19. Study at large: Italy, Spain and the United States were the sources of the convalescent and acute COVID-19 samples. Sample material is recorded as cDNA or gDNA derived from T cells, B-cell-depleted T cells, or PBMCs.

Germline V CDR1 and CDR2: GTSNPN, SVGIG (reference sequence). This CDR3 comprises 14 residues. V lost 0 bases and J lost 3, with 9 bases in between. In the source study's methods: Reference gene primers were amplified, and this amplification served to estimate nucleated cell counts. Clones were read by immunoSEQ multiplex PCR, and TCRdb kept only the in-frame ones, dropping some. The DNA gave D and trimming, while V, J and clone size come from that table. The sample yields about 73,000 clones, 90% seen once. The source is a woman aged 18-29 years with acute or convalescent COVID-19. Sequencing used peripheral blood. The chain joins TRBV30 to TRBJ1-3; possibly TRBD1 for D (6 bases). CDR3 DNA sequence: TGTGCCTGGAGTGTCTCAGGGGTTGGAAACACCATATATTTT. Translation: CAWSVSGVGNTIYF.